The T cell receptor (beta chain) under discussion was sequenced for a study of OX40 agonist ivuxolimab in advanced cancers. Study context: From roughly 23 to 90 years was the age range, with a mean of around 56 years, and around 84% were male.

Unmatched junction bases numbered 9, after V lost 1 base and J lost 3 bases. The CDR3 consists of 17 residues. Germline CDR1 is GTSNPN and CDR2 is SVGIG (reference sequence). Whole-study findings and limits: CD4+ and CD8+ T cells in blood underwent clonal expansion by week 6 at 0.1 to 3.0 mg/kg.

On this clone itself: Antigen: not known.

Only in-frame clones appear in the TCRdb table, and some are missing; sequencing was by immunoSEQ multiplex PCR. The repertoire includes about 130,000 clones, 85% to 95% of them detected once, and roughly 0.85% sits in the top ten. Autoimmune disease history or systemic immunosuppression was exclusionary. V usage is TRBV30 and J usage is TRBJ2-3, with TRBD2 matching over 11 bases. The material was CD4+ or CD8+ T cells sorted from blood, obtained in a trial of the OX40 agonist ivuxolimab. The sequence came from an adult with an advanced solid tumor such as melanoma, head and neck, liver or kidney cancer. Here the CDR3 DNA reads TGTGCCTGGAGTGGGACTAGCGGGTCTGCGTTTACAGATACGCAGTATTTT. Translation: CAWSGTSGSAFTDTQYF.